The clone carrying this TCR beta chain was seen more than once but under ten times. Its cognate antigen is unknown. This record belongs to a study of beta chain features in type 1 diabetes. Study observations and caveats: A moderate, significant TCRB CDR3 shortening appeared in type 1 diabetes across four CD4+ subsets.

The sequenced template was cDNA made from the entire isolated RNA. Assay: immunoSEQ multiplex PCR; the TCRdb copy retains only in-frame clones and omits some. The table lists some 200,000 clones, roughly 17% of them singletons. V was pared by 2 bases and J by 1 base, with 11 bases between. The germline CDR1 and CDR2 sequences are SQVTM and ANQGSEA. The CDR3 spans 14 residues. The chain links TRBV29-1 to TRBJ1-1; the D is unclear. Sequencing was carried out using naive CD4+ T cells from blood. This clonotype was sampled from a man between 25 and 39 years old with type 1 diabetes. CDR3: CSVELVRWNTEAFF. CDR3 bases: TGCAGCGTTGAATTGGTACGGTGGAACACTGAAGCTTTCTTT.